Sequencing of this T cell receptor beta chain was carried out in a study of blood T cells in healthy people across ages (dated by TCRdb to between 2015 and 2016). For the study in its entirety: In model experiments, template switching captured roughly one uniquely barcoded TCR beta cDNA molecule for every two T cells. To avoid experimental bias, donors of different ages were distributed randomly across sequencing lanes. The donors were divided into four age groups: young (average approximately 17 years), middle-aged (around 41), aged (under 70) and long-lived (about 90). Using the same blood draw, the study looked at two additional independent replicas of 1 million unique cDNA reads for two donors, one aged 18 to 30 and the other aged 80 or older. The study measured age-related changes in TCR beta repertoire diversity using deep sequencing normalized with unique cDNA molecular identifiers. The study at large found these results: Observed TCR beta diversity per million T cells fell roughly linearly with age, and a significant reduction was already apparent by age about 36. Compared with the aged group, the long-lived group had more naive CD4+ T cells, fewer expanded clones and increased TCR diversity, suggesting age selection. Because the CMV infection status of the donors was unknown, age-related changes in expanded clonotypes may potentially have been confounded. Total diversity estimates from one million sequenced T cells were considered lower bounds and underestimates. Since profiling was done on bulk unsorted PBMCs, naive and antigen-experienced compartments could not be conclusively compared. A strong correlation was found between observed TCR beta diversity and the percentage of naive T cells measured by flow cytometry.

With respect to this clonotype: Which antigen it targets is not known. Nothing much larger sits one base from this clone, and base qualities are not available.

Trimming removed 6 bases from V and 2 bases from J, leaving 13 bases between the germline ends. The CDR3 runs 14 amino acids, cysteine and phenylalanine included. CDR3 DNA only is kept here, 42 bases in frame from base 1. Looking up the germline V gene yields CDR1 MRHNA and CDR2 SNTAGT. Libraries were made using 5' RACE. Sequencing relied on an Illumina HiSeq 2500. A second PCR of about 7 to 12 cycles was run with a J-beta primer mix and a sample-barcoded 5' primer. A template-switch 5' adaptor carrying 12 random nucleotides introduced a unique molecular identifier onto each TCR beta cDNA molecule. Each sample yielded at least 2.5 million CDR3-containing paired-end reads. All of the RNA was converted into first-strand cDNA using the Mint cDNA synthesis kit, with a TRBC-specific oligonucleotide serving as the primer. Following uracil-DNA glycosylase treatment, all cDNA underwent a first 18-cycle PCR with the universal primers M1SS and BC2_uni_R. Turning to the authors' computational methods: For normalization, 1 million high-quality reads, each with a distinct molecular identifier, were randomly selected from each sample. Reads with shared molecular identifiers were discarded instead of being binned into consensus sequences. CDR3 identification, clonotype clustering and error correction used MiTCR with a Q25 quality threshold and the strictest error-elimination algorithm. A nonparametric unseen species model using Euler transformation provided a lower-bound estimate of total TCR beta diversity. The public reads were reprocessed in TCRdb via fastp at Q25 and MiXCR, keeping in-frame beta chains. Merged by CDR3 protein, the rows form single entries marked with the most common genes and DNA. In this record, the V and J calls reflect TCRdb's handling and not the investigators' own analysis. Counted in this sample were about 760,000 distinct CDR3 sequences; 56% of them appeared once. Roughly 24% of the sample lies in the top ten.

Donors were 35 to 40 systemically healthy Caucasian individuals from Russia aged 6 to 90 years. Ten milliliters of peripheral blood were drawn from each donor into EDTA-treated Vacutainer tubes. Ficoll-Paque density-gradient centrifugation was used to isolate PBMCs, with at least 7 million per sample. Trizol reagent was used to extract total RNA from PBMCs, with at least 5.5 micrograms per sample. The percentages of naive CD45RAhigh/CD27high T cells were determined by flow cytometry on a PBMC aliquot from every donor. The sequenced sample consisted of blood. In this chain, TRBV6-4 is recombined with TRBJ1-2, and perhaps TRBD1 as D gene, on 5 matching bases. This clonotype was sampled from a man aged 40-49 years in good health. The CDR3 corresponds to CASRRGRENYGYTF. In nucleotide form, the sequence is TGTGCCAGCAGAAGGGGTAGGGAGAACTATGGCTACACCTTC.